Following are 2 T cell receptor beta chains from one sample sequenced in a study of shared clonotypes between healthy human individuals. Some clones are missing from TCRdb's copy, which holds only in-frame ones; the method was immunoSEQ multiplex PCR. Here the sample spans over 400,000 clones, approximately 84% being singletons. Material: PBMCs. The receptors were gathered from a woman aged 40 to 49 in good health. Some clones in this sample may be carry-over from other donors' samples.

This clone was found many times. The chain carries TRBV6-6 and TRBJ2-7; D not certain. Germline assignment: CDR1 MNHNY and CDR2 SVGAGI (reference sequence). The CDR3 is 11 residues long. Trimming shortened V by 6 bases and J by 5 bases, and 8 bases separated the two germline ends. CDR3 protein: CASRKGDEQYF. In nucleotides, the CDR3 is TGTGCCAGCAGGAAGGGCGACGAGCAGTACTTC.

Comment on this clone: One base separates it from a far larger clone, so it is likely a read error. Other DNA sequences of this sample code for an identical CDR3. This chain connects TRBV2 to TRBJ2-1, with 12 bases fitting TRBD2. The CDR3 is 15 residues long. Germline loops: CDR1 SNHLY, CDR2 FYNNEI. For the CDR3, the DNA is TGTGCTACCGATAAGACTAGCGGGAGACTTGGTGAGCAGTTCTTC. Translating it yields CATDKTSGRLGEQFF.